The following is a TCR beta chain sequence with its context. The data originate from a study of circulating and synovial CD4+ cells in juvenile arthritis. Measured with immunoSEQ multiplex PCR; TCRdb has only the in-frame clones, and not every one. This sample carries around 31,000 clones, 95% to 96% of them seen once, and the ten largest clones take 0.15% to 0.2%. This CDR3 is 13 amino acids long. Trimming took 4 bases from V and 5 from J; bases not matched to a gene: 5. Germline V gives CDR1 SGHRS, CDR2 YFSETQ. This TCR was sampled from a human donor with juvenile idiopathic arthritis. Sequencing used CD4+ T cells from blood. The chain has TRBV5-1 and TRBJ2-7, with TRBD1 matching over 8 bases. The CDR3 DNA follows: TGCGCCAGCAGCGATCGGACAGGGCACGAGCAGTACTTC. It specifies CASSDRTGHEQYF. The whole variable domain, filled in from reference TRBV5-1 and TRBJ2-7, reads KAGVTQTPRYLIKTRGQQVTLSCSPISGHRSVSWYQQTPGQGLQFLFEYFSETQRNKGNFPGRFSGRQFSNSRSEMNVSTLELGDSALYLCASSDRTGHEQYFGPGTRLTVT.